The table lists the clone carrying this T cell receptor (beta chain) with a count of one. The time point was: pre-treatment sample, taken before nivolumab and TIL therapy. The V gene's germline CDR1 is SGHRS and CDR2 YFSETQ. Trimming took off 4 bases at V and 1 base at J, with 8 bases between the two ends. CDR3 length equals 14 residues. These data belong to a study of TIL therapy for anti-PD-1-resistant metastatic lung cancer. About the research overall: Progressing patients received lymphodepletion, expanded TIL infusion and IL-2.

This was the immunoSEQ v3 assay. Libraries were sequenced to 2 million to 2.5 million read pairs (survey) or roughly 4.5-6 million (deep). Profiling relied on immunoSEQ multiplex PCR, and the TCRdb table lists in-frame clones only, not all of them. The sample has just over 20,000 clones; 78% are singletons. The material was blood, obtained at baseline. The chain carries TRBV5-1 and TRBJ2-2; D gene ambiguous. This receptor was identified in a person aged 30 to 80 with non-small cell lung cancer. The CDR3 is CASSTRLNTGELFF. Here the CDR3 DNA reads TGCGCCAGCAGCACCCGATTGAACACCGGGGAGCTGTTTTTT.